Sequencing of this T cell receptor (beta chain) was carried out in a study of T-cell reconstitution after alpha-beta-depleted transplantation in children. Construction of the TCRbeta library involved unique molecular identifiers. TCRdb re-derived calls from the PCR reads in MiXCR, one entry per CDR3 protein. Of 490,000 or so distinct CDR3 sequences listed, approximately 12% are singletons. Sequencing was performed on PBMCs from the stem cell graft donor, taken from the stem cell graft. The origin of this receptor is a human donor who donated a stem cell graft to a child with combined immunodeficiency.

CDR3 amino acids: CASSYTWETQYF. CDR3 bases: TGTGCCAGCAGTTACACCTGGGAGACCCAGTACTTC. The chain carries TRBV6-2 or TRBV6-3 and TRBJ2-5; unclear D gene. The CDR3 consists of 12 residues. Looked up from germline, CDR1 is MNHEY and CDR2 is SVGEGT. Trimming removed 2 bases at V and 5 bases at J, with 6 bases between.